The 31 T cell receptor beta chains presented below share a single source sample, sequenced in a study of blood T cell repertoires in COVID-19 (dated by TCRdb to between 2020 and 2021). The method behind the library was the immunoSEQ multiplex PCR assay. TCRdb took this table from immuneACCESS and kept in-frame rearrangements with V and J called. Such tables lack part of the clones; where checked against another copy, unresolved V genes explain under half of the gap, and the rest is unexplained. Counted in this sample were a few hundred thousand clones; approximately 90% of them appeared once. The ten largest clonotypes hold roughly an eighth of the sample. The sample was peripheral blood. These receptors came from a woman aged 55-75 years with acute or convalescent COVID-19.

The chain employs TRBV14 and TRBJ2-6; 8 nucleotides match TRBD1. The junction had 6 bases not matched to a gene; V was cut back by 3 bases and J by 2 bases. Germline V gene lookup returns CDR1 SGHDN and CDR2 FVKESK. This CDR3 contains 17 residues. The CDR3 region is CASSHRTGNTGANVLTF. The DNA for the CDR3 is TGTGCCAGCAGCCACCGGACAGGGAACACTGGGGCCAACGTCCTGACTTTC.

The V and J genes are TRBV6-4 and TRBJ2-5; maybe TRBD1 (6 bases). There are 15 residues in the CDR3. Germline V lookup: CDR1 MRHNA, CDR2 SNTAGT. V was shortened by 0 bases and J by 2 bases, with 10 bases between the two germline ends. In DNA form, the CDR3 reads TGTGCCAGCAGTGACTCGTCGGACAGACAAGAGACCCAGTACTTC. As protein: CASSDSSDRQETQYF.

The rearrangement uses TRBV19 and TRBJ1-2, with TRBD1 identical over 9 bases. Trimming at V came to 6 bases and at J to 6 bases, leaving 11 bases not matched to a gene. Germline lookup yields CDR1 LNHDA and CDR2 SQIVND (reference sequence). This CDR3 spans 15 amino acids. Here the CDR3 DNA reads TGTGCCAGTAGCCCACTACAGGGGGCGATTGATGGCTACACCTTC. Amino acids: CASSPLQGAIDGYTF. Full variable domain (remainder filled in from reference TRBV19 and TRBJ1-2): DGGITQSPKYLFRKEGQNVTLSCEQNLNHDAMYWYRQDPGQGLRLIYYSQIVNDFQKGDIAEGYSVSREKKESFPLTVTSAQKNPTAFYLCASSPLQGAIDGYTFGSGTRLTVV.

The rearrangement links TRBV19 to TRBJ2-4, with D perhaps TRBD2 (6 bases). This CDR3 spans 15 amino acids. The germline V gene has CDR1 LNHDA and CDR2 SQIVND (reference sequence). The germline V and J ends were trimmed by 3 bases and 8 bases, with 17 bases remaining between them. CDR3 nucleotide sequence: TGTGCCAGTAGTATTCTCGCCCGAGGAGGGGACATTCAGTACTTC. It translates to CASSILARGGDIQYF.

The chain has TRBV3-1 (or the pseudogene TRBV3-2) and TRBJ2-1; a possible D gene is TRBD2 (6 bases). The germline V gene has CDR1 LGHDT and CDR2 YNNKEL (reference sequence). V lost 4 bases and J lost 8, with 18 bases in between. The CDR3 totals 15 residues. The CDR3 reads CASSPGLPGRDEQFF. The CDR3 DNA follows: TGTGCCAGCAGCCCTGGACTACCAGGCAGGGATGAGCAGTTCTTC.

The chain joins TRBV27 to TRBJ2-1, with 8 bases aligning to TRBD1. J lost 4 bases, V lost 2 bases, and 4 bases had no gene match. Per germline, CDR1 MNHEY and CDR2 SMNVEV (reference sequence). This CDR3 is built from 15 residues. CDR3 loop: CASSLGGQAYNEQFF. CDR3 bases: TGTGCCAGCAGTTTAGGGGGACAGGCATACAATGAGCAGTTCTTC.

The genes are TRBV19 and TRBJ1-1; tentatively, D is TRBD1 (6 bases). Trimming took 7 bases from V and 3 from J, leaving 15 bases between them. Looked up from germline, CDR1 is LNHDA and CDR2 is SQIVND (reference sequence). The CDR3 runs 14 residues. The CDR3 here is CASTQSAGDTEAFF. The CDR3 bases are TGTGCCAGTACCCAATCGGCAGGGGACACTGAAGCTTTCTTT.

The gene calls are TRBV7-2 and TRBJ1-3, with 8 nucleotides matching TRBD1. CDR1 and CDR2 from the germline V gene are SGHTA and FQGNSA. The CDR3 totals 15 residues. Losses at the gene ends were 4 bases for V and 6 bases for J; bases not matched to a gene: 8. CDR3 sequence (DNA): TGTGCCAGCAGCTGGACGACAGGGGCGGAAAACACCATATATTTT. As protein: CASSWTTGAENTIYF. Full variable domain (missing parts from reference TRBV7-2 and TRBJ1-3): GAGVSQSPSNKVTEKGKDVELRCDPISGHTALYWYRQSLGQGLEFLIYFQGNSAPDKSGLPSDRFSAERTGGSVSTLTIQRTQQEDSAVYLCASSWTTGAENTIYFGEGSWLTVV.

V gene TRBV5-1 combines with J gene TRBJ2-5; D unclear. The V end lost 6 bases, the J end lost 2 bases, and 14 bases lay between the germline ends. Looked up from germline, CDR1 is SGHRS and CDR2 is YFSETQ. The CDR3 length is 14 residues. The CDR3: CASTLSVWQETQYF. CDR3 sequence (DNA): TGCGCCAGCACTCTGAGCGTTTGGCAAGAGACCCAGTACTTC.

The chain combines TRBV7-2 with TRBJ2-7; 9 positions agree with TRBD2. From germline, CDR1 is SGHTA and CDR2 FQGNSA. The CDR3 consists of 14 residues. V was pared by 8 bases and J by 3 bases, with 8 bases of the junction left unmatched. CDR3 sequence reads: CASLSETSGYEQYF. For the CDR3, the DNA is TGTGCCAGCTTGTCCGAGACTAGCGGCTACGAGCAGTACTTC.

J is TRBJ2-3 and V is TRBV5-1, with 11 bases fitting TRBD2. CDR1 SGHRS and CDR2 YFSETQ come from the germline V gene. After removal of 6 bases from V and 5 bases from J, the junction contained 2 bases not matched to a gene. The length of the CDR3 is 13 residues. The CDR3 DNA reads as TGCGCCAGCAACGGACTAGCGGGAGATACGCAGTATTTT. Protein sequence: CASNGLAGDTQYF.

Written as DNA, the CDR3 is TGTGCCAGTGGGCTGGGAGAATATAGGACTAGACACAATGAGCAGTTCTTC. Amino acid sequence: CASGLGEYRTRHNEQFF. This rearrangement joins TRBV19 to TRBJ2-1; 7 bases agree with TRBD2. There are 17 residues in the CDR3. J lost 5 bases, V lost 8 bases, and 18 bases had no gene match. Germline lookup yields CDR1 LNHDA and CDR2 SQIVND (reference sequence).

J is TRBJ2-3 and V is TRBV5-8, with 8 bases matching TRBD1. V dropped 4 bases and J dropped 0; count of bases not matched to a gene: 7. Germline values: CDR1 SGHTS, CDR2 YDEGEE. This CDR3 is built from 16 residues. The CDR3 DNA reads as TGTGCCAGCAGCGGTGGACAGGGAGTAAGCACAGATACGCAGTATTTT. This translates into CASSGGQGVSTDTQYF.

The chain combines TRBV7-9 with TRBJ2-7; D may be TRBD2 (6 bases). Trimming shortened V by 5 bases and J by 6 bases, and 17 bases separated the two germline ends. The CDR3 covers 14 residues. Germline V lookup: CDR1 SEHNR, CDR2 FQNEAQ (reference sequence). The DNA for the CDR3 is TGTGCCAGCAGCCCCTCCGGAGGGGCAGGCGAGCAGTACTTC. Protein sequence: CASSPSGGAGEQYF.

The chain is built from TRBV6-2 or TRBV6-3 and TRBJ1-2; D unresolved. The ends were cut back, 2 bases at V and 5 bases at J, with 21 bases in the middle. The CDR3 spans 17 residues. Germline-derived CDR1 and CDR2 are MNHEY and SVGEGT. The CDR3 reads CASSYPRGESVGYGYTF. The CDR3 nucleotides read TGTGCCAGCAGTTACCCCCGGGGTGAGTCCGTTGGATATGGCTACACCTTC.

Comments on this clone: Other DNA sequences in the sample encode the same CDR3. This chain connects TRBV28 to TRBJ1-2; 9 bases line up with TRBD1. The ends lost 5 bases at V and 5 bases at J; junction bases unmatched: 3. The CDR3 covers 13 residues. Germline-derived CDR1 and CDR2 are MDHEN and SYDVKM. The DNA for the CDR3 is TGTGCCAGCAGTCTCGGGACAGGGTATGGCTACACCTTC. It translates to CASSLGTGYGYTF.

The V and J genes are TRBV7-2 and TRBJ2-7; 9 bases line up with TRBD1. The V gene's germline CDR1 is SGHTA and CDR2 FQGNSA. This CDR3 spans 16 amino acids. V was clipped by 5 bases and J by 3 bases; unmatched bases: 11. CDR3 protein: CASSINAGQGRYEQYF. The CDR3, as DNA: TGTGCCAGCAGCATAAATGCGGGACAGGGCCGCTACGAGCAGTACTTC.

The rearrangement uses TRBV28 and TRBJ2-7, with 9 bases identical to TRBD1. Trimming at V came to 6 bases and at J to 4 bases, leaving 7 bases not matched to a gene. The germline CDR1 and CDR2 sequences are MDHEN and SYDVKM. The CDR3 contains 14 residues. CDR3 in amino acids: CASRIGGQGYEQYF. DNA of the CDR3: TGTGCCAGCAGGATAGGGGGACAGGGTTACGAGCAGTACTTC.

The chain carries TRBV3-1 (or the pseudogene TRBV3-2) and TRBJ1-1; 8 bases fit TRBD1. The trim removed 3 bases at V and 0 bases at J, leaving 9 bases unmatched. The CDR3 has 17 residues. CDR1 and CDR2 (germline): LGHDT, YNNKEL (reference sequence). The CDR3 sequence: CASSHKGRGQVNTEAFF. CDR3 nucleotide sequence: TGTGCCAGCAGCCATAAGGGAAGGGGACAGGTGAACACTGAAGCTTTCTTT.

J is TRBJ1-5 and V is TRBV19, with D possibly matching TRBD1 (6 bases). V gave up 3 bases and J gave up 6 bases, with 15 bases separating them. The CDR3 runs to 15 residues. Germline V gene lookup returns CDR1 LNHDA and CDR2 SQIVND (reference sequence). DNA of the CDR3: TGTGCCAGTAGTATCTCGCAGGGGTTCAGTCAGCCCCAGCATTTT. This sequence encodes CASSISQGFSQPQHF.

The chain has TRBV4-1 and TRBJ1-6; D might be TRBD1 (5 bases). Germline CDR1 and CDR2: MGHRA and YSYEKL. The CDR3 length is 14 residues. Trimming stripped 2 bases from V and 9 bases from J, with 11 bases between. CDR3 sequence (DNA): TGCGCCAGCAGCCAACCGGGCAGGGTTTCACCCCTCCACTTT. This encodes CASSQPGRVSPLHF.

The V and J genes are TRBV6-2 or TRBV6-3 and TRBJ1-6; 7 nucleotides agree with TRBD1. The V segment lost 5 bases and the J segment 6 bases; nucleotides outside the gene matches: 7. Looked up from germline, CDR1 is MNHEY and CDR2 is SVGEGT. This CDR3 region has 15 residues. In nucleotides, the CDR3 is TGTGCCAGCAGTAAAGAGGGGACAGCTAATTCACCCCTCCACTTT. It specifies CASSKEGTANSPLHF.

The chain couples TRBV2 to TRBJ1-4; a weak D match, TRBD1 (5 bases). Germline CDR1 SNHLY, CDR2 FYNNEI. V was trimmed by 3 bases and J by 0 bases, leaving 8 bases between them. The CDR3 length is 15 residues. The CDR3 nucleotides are TGTGCCAGCAGTGACAGGGTGGCAACTAATGAAAAACTGTTTTTT. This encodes CASSDRVATNEKLFF.

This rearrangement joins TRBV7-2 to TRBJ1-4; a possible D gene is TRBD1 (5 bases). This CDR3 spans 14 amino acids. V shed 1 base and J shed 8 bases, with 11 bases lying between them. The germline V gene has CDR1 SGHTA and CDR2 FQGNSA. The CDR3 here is CASSLDGTREKLFF. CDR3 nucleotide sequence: TGTGCCAGCAGCTTAGATGGGACTCGCGAAAAACTGTTTTTT.

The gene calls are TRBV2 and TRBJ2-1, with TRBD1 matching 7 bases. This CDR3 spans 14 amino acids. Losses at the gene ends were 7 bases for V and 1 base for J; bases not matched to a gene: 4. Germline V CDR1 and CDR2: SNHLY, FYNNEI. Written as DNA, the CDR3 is TGTGCCAGCACGGTACAGGGGTCCTACAATGAGCAGTTCTTC. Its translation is CASTVQGSYNEQFF.

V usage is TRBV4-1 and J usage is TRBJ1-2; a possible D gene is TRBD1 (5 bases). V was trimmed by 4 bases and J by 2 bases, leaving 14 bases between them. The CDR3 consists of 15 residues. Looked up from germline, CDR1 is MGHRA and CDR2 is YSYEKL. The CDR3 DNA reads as TGCGCCAGCAGCCTCGGGGGTGAGGGGAACTATGGCTACACCTTC. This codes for CASSLGGEGNYGYTF.

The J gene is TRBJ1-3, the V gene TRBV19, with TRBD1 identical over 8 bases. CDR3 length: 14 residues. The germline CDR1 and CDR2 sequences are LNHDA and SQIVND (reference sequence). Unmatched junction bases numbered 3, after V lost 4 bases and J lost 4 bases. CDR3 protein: CASSTDRGGNTIYF. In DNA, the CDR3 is TGTGCCAGTAGTACCGACAGGGGCGGAAACACCATATATTTT.

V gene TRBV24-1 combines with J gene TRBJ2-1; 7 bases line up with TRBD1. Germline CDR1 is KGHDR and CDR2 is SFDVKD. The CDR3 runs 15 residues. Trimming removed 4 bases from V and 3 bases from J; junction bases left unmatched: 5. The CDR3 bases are TGTGCCACCAGTGACCGACGACAGGGCTACAATGAGCAGTTCTTC. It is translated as CATSDRRQGYNEQFF.

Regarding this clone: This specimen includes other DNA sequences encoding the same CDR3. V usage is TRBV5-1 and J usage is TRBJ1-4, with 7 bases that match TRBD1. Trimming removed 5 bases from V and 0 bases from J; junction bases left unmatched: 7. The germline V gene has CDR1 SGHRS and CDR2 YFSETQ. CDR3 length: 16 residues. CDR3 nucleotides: TGCGCCAGCAGTTTAGGGGGCACCGCAACTAATGAAAAACTGTTTTTT. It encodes CASSLGGTATNEKLFF.

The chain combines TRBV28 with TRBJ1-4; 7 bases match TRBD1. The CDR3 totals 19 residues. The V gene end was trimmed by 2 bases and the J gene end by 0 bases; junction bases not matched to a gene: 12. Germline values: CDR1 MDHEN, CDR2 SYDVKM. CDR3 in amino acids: CASSLPLGQVVTTNEKLFF. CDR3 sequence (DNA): TGTGCCAGCAGTTTACCCCTTGGACAGGTCGTTACAACTAATGAAAAACTGTTTTTT.

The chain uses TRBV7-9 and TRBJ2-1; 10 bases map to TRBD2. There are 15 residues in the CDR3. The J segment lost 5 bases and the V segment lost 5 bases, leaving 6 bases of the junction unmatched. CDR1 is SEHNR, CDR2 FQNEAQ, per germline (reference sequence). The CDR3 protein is CASSTTSGEDNEQFF. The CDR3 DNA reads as TGTGCCAGCAGCACAACTAGCGGGGAAGACAATGAGCAGTTCTTC.